The 24 T cell receptor beta chains in this list originate from one sample, sequenced in a study of blood T cell repertoires in COVID-19. Here immunoSEQ multiplex PCR was the method, and the copy in TCRdb shows in-frame clones only, minus some. Here the sample spans about 480,000 clones, 88% being singletons. Sequencing was done on a sample of PBMCs or T cells enriched from blood (not recorded which). The receptors shown here come from a middle-aged woman who had recovered from COVID-19.

The chain joins TRBV6-1 to TRBJ2-3, with D possibly matching TRBD2 (7 bases). V was pared by 1 base and J by 2 bases, with 16 bases between. The CDR3 extends over 17 amino acids. Germline CDR1 is MNHNS and CDR2 is SASEGT. In DNA form, the CDR3 reads TGTGCCAGCAGTGAAGACGGACTAGGGGGGTACACAGATACGCAGTATTTT. Translated, it gives CASSEDGLGGYTDTQYF.

The J gene is TRBJ1-2, the V gene TRBV4-3, with D unresolved. This CDR3 spans 15 amino acids. Deletions cut 0 bases from V and 7 bases from J, with 15 bases between. Germline lookup yields CDR1 LGHNA and CDR2 YSLEER. The CDR3 here is CASSQDRGDGGGYTF. CDR3 bases: TGCGCCAGCAGCCAAGATCGGGGAGACGGCGGTGGCTACACCTTC.

This clone turned up a few times. The chain recombines TRBV24-1 with TRBJ2-2, with D perhaps TRBD1 (6 bases). This CDR3 has 15 amino acids. CDR1 KGHDR and CDR2 SFDVKD come from the germline V gene. V lost 5 bases and J 5 bases, leaving 14 bases between the germline ends. The CDR3 loop is CATSGWTVRTGELFF. The CDR3, as DNA: TGTGCCACCAGTGGGTGGACAGTTAGGACCGGGGAGCTGTTTTTT.

The chain employs TRBV5-1 and TRBJ2-3, with 8 bases identical to TRBD1. V lost 7 bases to trimming and J lost 4 bases; unmatched junction nucleotides: 11. The CDR3 is 15 amino acids. The V gene's germline CDR1 is SGHRS and CDR2 YFSETQ. CDR3 DNA sequence: TGCGCCAGCCAGATCCGGACAGGGTGGGCAGATACGCAGTATTTT. Translating gives CASQIRTGWADTQYF.

The chain uses TRBV5-8 and TRBJ2-1, with D possibly TRBD2 on 6 matching bases. Per germline, CDR1 SGHTS and CDR2 YDEGEE. The germline V and J ends were trimmed by 4 bases and 3 bases, with 17 bases remaining between them. This CDR3 is 16 amino acids long. The CDR3 reads CASSPGTFSLYNEQFF. The DNA for the CDR3 is TGTGCCAGCAGCCCGGGGACTTTTTCGCTCTACAATGAGCAGTTCTTC.

For the CDR3, the DNA is TGTGCCAGCAGTTTTACAGGGGAGTATGGCTACACCTTC. This codes for CASSFTGEYGYTF. This rearrangement joins TRBV5-6 to TRBJ1-2; 7 bases match TRBD1. After removal of 5 bases from V and 5 bases from J, the junction contained 6 bases not matched to a gene. Germline CDR1 and CDR2: SGHDT and YYEEEE. The CDR3 length is 13 residues.

This sequence joins TRBV6-2 or TRBV6-3 and TRBJ1-5; D is undetermined. Germline lookup yields CDR1 MNHEY and CDR2 SVGEGT. CDR3 length: 16 residues. V was clipped by 4 bases and J by 2 bases, with 15 bases between them. In DNA, the CDR3 is TGTGCCAGCAGTTCCCTGAGAGCGACGGGCAATCAGCCCCAGCATTTT. Encoded protein: CASSSLRATGNQPQHF.

This clone showed up just a few times. The chain recombines TRBV7-7 with TRBJ1-4; a weak D match, TRBD1 (5 bases). Looked up from germline, CDR1 is SSHAT and CDR2 is FNYEAQ (reference sequence). Trimming shortened V by 1 base and J by 11 bases, and 11 bases separated the two germline ends. The CDR3 runs 13 residues. This chain's CDR3 is CASSLGLGGKLFF. The DNA for the CDR3 is TGTGCCAGCAGCTTAGGATTGGGGGGTAAACTGTTTTTT.

V usage is TRBV12-5 and J usage is TRBJ1-5; 10 bases map to TRBD1. Germline CDR1 and CDR2: LGHNT and FRNRAP. The CDR3 loop spans 15 amino acids. J was trimmed by 6 bases and V by 4 bases; bases with no gene match: 6. CDR3 sequence reads: CASGWGQGKSQPQHF. The CDR3 DNA follows: TGTGCTAGTGGTTGGGGACAGGGGAAGAGTCAGCCCCAGCATTTT.

The chain joins TRBV7-2 to TRBJ1-2; D not certain. Germline V gene lookup returns CDR1 SGHTA and CDR2 FQGNSA. The CDR3 is 13 residues long. V gave up 4 bases and J gave up 5 bases, with 11 bases separating them. CDR3 DNA: TGTGCCAGCAGCTCCTCAGGCTTTTATGGCTACACCTTC. Its protein product is CASSSSGFYGYTF.

This chain connects TRBV6-6 to TRBJ2-2, with 7 nucleotides matching TRBD1. The ends lost 7 bases at V and 2 bases at J; junction bases unmatched: 7. The CDR3 is made up of 15 amino acids. The V gene's germline CDR1 is MNHNY and CDR2 SVGAGI (reference sequence). The CDR3 is CASNAGTANTGELFF. The DNA for the CDR3 is TGTGCCAGCAATGCCGGGACAGCAAACACCGGGGAGCTGTTTTTT.

This chain uses TRBV3-1 (or the pseudogene TRBV3-2) with TRBJ2-5, with no clear D. Trimming removed 0 bases from V and 1 base from J, with 12 bases in between. The CDR3 is 16 residues long. Per the germline V gene, CDR1 is LGHDT and CDR2 is YNNKEL (reference sequence). This CDR3 is CASSQDRSSTQETQYF. The CDR3 bases are TGTGCCAGCAGCCAAGACCGATCTTCTACCCAAGAGACCCAGTACTTC.

The chain carries TRBV10-3 and TRBJ1-5; 12 positions match TRBD1. From germline, CDR1 is ENHRY and CDR2 SYGVKD. The CDR3 spans 16 residues. The J segment lost 2 bases and the V segment lost 10 bases, leaving 9 bases of the junction unmatched. The chain's CDR3 is CATRDRGRMGNQPQHF. The CDR3 bases are TGTGCCACCCGGGACAGGGGGCGAATGGGCAATCAGCCCCAGCATTTT.

The gene calls are TRBV18 and TRBJ1-5; perhaps TRBD1 as D (6 bases). The V end lost 3 bases, the J end lost 7 bases, and 16 bases lay between the germline ends. The CDR3 is 15 amino acids. Germline assignment: CDR1 KGHSH and CDR2 LQKENI. The CDR3 sequence is CASSPVQGLGQPQHF. As DNA, the CDR3 is TGTGCCAGCTCACCGGTCCAGGGGTTGGGGCAGCCCCAGCATTTT.

The rearrangement joins TRBV6-5 to TRBJ1-1; 10 bases match TRBD1. After removal of 9 bases from V and 5 bases from J, the junction contained 9 bases not matched to a gene. Germline V gene data show CDR1 as MNHEY and CDR2 as SVGAGI. The CDR3 spans 14 residues. The CDR3: CASIRTGGLTEAFF. CDR3 DNA: TGTGCCAGTATTAGGACAGGGGGTTTGACTGAAGCTTTCTTT.

This chain links TRBV19 with TRBJ1-3, with D possibly being TRBD1 (5 bases). Germline CDR1 and CDR2: LNHDA and SQIVND (reference sequence). V dropped 6 bases and J dropped 4 bases, with 19 bases sitting between them. The CDR3 has 16 amino acids. The CDR3 coding sequence is TGTGCCAGTAGCAACCCCAGGGATTTGTGGGGAAACACCATATATTTT. Translating gives CASSNPRDLWGNTIYF.

The rearrangement joins TRBV11-3 to TRBJ2-3, with a tentative D call TRBD2 (6 bases). V was pared by 2 bases and J by 2 bases, with 11 bases between. The CDR3 is made up of 15 amino acids. Germline V gene sequence: CDR1 SGHNT, CDR2 YENEEA. The CDR3 DNA reads TGTGCCAGCAGCTTACGGGAGACCTACACAGATACGCAGTATTTT. Its translation: CASSLRETYTDTQYF.

The CDR3 spells CASSVRDWEAFF. The CDR3, as DNA: TGTGCCAGTAGTGTCAGGGATTGGGAAGCTTTCTTT. The chain has TRBV19 and TRBJ1-1; D is perhaps TRBD1 (5 bases). Per the germline V gene, CDR1 is LNHDA and CDR2 is SQIVND (reference sequence). The length of the CDR3 is 12 residues. Deletions cut 5 bases from V and 8 bases from J, with 12 bases between. The full variable domain, with the rest looked up from reference TRBV19 and TRBJ1-1, is DGGITQSPKYLFRKEGQNVTLSCEQNLNHDAMYWYRQDPGQGLRLIYYSQIVNDFQKGDIAEGYSVSREKKESFPLTVTSAQKNPTAFYLCASSVRDWEAFFGQGTRLTVV.

The rearrangement joins TRBV19 to TRBJ1-5; TRBD1 matches 8 bases. V was clipped by 4 bases and J by 4 bases; unmatched bases: 12. Germline V gene sequence: CDR1 LNHDA, CDR2 SQIVND (reference sequence). The CDR3 covers 17 residues. The CDR3 bases are TGTGCCAGTAGTAGTCATATAGGACAGGGTTCGAATCAGCCCCAGCATTTT. It is translated as CASSSHIGQGSNQPQHF. Full variable domain (missing parts from reference TRBV19 and TRBJ1-5): DGGITQSPKYLFRKEGQNVTLSCEQNLNHDAMYWYRQDPGQGLRLIYYSQIVNDFQKGDIAEGYSVSREKKESFPLTVTSAQKNPTAFYLCASSSHIGQGSNQPQHFGDGTRLSIL.

This clone was recorded once. The chain employs TRBV14 and TRBJ1-6, with D perhaps matching TRBD1 (5 bases). The CDR3 runs to 14 residues. Trimming left V 6 bases short and J 6 bases short, with 12 bases between. The V gene's germline CDR1 is SGHDN and CDR2 FVKESK. CDR3 coding DNA: TGTGCCAGCAGTCAAACCGGGGGTAATTCACCCCTCCACTTT. Translated: CASSQTGGNSPLHF.

The V and J genes are TRBV3-1 (or the pseudogene TRBV3-2) and TRBJ1-2; maybe TRBD1 (5 bases). V lost 4 bases to trimming and J lost 4 bases, with 16 bases between them. Germline values: CDR1 LGHDT, CDR2 YNNKEL (reference sequence). CDR3 length: 15 amino acids. The CDR3 here is CASSPTQTATYGYTF. The CDR3 DNA follows: TGTGCCAGCAGCCCGACCCAGACAGCCACCTATGGCTACACCTTC.

The chain joins TRBV3-1 (or the pseudogene TRBV3-2) to TRBJ1-2; TRBD1 matches at 7 bases. V gave up 6 bases and J gave up 6 bases; unmatched junction bases: 13. The CDR3 is 15 residues long. The germline gives CDR1 LGHDT, CDR2 YNNKEL (reference sequence). DNA for the CDR3: TGTGCCAGCAGTCCCCAAATCGACAGGGTCCATGGCTACACCTTC. This translates into CASSPQIDRVHGYTF.

The CDR3 coding sequence is TGCGCCAGCAGCTTCACCGGGACAGTTAGCTACGAGCAGTACTTC. Protein sequence: CASSFTGTVSYEQYF. J is TRBJ2-7 and V is TRBV5-1, with 7 bases identical to TRBD1. J was trimmed by 3 bases and V by 2 bases; bases with no gene match: 8. This CDR3 contains 15 residues. Per germline, CDR1 SGHRS and CDR2 YFSETQ.

For this clone: Other DNA sequences in this sample translate to the same CDR3. V gene TRBV5-1 combines with J gene TRBJ2-1; D perhaps matches TRBD2 (6 bases). The CDR3 consists of 15 residues. From germline, CDR1 is SGHRS and CDR2 YFSETQ. The V end lost 0 bases, the J end lost 0 bases, and 7 bases lay between the germline ends. The CDR3 bases are TGCGCCAGCAGCTTGGACGGGAGCTCCTACAATGAGCAGTTCTTC. This translates into CASSLDGSSYNEQFF. Complete variable domain (other parts from reference TRBV5-1 and TRBJ2-1): KAGVTQTPRYLIKTRGQQVTLSCSPISGHRSVSWYQQTPGQGLQFLFEYFSETQRNKGNFPGRFSGRQFSNSRSEMNVSTLELGDSALYLCASSLDGSSYNEQFFGPGTRLTVL.